Each of the 27 T cell receptor beta chains below was sequenced from the same sample in a study of kidney transplant recipient with SARS-CoV-2 infection (dated by TCRdb to the early 2020s). The data were produced on an Illumina MiSeq. TCRdb reworked the public reads: Q25 trimming with fastp, MiXCR clone assembly, productive beta chains retained. A single entry per CDR3 protein holds the most common genes and DNA from its merged rows. The sample contains about 240,000 distinct CDR3 sequences, less than 35% of them found a single time. Roughly 7% of the sample is taken by the ten largest. The time point label, as the study defines it: pre-pandemic baseline sample and day 111 after first positive SARS-CoV-2 test. Sequencing used a blood sample, obtained at baseline and on roughly day 110 from a kidney transplant recipient. These receptors came from a young adult male patient who had COVID-19 and was a kidney transplant recipient. After a transplant, some T cells may have been passed on by the graft donor.

With regard to this clonotype: This may stem from a read error, because a much larger clone lies one nucleotide away. The chain combines TRBV30 with TRBJ1-1; possible D gene TRBD1, 6 bases. V was pared by 5 bases and J by 5 bases, with 12 bases between. The V gene's germline CDR1 is GTSNPN and CDR2 SVGIG (reference sequence). The CDR3 has 12 residues. CDR3 bases: TGTGCCTGGGACAAGGGGGGAACTGAAGCTTTCTTT. Amino acid sequence: CAWDKGGTEAFF.

Concerning this clonotype: A read error is possible here, since a much larger clone lies one base away. V and J are TRBV3-1 and TRBJ2-3; 9 bases align to TRBD1. The J call may be wrong; the DNA end is better matched by TRBJ2-1. Germline assignment: CDR1 LGHDT and CDR2 YNNKEL (reference sequence). The CDR3 covers 17 residues. CDR3 DNA: TGTGCCAGCAGCCAAGAACCCCCGGGACAGGGAAGGGATGAGCAGTTCTTC. Its translation is CASSQEPPGQGRDEQFF.

This clonotype has just one count. A single base is all that separates this from a far larger clone, so a read error is likely. This chain connects TRBV3-1 to TRBJ2-7; tentatively, D is TRBD1 (6 bases). The assigned J gene may be wrong: the sequence end matches TRBJ2-5 better. Germline assignment: CDR1 LGHDT and CDR2 YNNKEL (reference sequence). The CDR3 runs to 17 residues. The CDR3 loop is CAGSRGDPISFSETQYF. CDR3 bases: TGTGCCGGCAGCAGGGGTGATCCCATTTCTTTCTCTGAGACCCAGTACTTC.

This clonotype showed up many times. This sequence joins TRBV6-5 and TRBJ2-2; D ambiguous. V shed 2 bases and J shed 0 bases, with 7 bases lying between them. Germline loops: CDR1 MNHEY, CDR2 SVGAGI. This CDR3 spans 15 amino acids. CDR3 sequence (DNA): TGTGCCAGCAGTTACGGGCAGACGAACACCGGGGAGCTGTTTTTT. This sequence encodes CASSYGQTNTGELFF.

Turning to this clonotype: Likely a read error: the CDR3 ends without its conserved phenylalanine or tryptophan. The chain combines TRBV12-3 or TRBV12-4 with TRBJ1-2; no clear D. The CDR3 runs to 17 residues. The CDR3 sequence is CAGSYFYSFRKTYGYTL. DNA for the CDR3: TGTGCCGGCAGTTATTTTTACAGCTTCCGAAAGACCTATGGCTACACCCTC.

Regarding this clonotype: One end of the junction fails to match germline, which may point to a read error. The genes are TRBV4-2 and TRBJ2-2; D might be TRBD1 or TRBD2, each matching 6 bases. The CDR3 spans 16 residues. Looked up from germline, CDR1 is LGHNA and CDR2 is YNFKEQ. CDR3 protein: CASSQDRGRETGKLFF. CDR3 bases: TGTGCGAGCAGCCAAGATCGGGGGCGGGAAACCGGGAAGCTGTTTTTT.

To note about this clonotype: A read error may be the cause here, since a much bigger clone is one base away. The chain has TRBV3-1 and TRBJ1-1; no firm D call. Trimming removed 5 bases from V and 4 bases from J, with 23 bases in between. The CDR3 is 17 residues long. Germline CDR1 is LGHDT and CDR2 is YNNKEL (reference sequence). The CDR3 loop reads CASSWVVPSSIRTEAFF. CDR3 sequence (DNA): TGTGCCAGCAGCTGGGTTGTTCCCAGTTCAATTCGCACTGAAGCTTTCTTT.

This clonotype was recorded many times. The chain has TRBV8-2 and TRBJ2-6. TRBV8-2 is designated a pseudogene. There are 17 residues in the CDR3. The chain's CDR3 is CGNVLRITQSRANVLTF. In DNA, the CDR3 is TGTGGCAATGTGCTCAGGATAACACAAAGTCGGGCCAACGTCCTGACTTTC.

This clonotype was observed a few times. V gene TRBV5-5 combines with J gene TRBJ2-4, with TRBD2 identical over 7 bases. The CDR3 is 19 amino acids. Looked up from germline, CDR1 is SGHKS and CDR2 is YYEKEE (reference sequence). Germline trimming cut 3 bases from V and 1 base from J; bases unmatched to any gene: 16. The DNA of the CDR3 is TGTGCCAGCAGCTCGACCCCACCGGGGTGGGGGGGGGCCAAAAACATTCAGTACTTC. Protein product: CASSSTPPGWGGAKNIQYF.

As concerns this clonotype: This may be a read error, as it is one base from a much larger clone. V is TRBV5-1 and J is TRBJ1-2, with TRBD1 matching 7 bases. This CDR3 comprises 15 residues. Germline lookup yields CDR1 SGHRS and CDR2 YFSETQ. The CDR3 loop reads CAGSGGTADNYGYTF. The CDR3 coding sequence is TGCGCCGGCAGCGGCGGGACAGCAGATAACTATGGCTACACCTTC. The whole variable domain, remainder taken from reference TRBV5-1 and TRBJ1-2, is KAGVTQTPRYLIKTRGQQVTLSCSPISGHRSVSWYQQTPGQGLQFLFEYFSETQRNKGNFPGRFSGRQFSNSRSEMNVSTLELGDSALYLCAGSGGTADNYGYTFGSGTRLTVV.

As to this clonotype: A much larger clonotype is one base distant, so this may be a read error. The chain joins TRBV30 to TRBJ1-6, with D possibly being TRBD1 (5 bases). The CDR3 sequence is 13 residues long. V lost 3 bases to trimming and J lost 11 bases, with 14 bases between them. The V gene's germline CDR1 is GTSNPN and CDR2 SVGIG (reference sequence). CDR3 in DNA: TGTGCCTGGAGAGGGACGCGGAATCCACCCCTCCACTTT. This translates into CAWRGTRNPPLHF.

This clonotype came up many times. The CDR3 region is CASSLSGFETQYF. CDR3 coding DNA: TGTGCCAGCAGCTTGAGTGGCTTCGAGACCCAGTACTTC. V usage is TRBV7-9 and J usage is TRBJ2-5; D gene unclear. Germline values: CDR1 SEHNR, CDR2 FQNEAQ (reference sequence). There are 13 residues in the CDR3. Trimming removed 3 bases from V and 5 bases from J, with 10 bases in between.

As to this clonotype: A much larger clone differs by one base, so this may be a read error. As DNA, the CDR3 is TGTGCCTGGAGTTACGAAGGTCTCGTTATAGAGGCCCAGTACTTC. It translates to CAWSYEGLVIEAQYF. The genes are TRBV30 and TRBJ2-5; D is unclear. Per the germline V gene, CDR1 is GTSNPN and CDR2 is SVGIG (reference sequence). The CDR3 runs 15 residues.

This clonotype was seen repeatedly, ten times or more. This rearrangement joins TRBV6-5 to TRBJ2-7, with 9 bases aligning to TRBD1. From germline, CDR1 is MNHEY and CDR2 SVGAGI. CDR3 length: 13 residues. The V segment lost 8 bases and the J segment 2 bases; nucleotides outside the gene matches: 4. The chain's CDR3 is CASRRQGAYEQYF. The CDR3 coding sequence is TGTGCCAGCCGGAGACAGGGGGCCTACGAGCAGTACTTC.

In its sample, this clonotype was seen many times. This sequence joins TRBV7-8 and TRBJ1-2; D ambiguous. CDR3 length: 17 amino acids. The germline V and J ends were trimmed by 5 bases and 4 bases, with 23 bases remaining between them. CDR1 is SGHVS and CDR2 is FQNEAQ in the germline V gene. Here the CDR3 DNA reads TGTGCCAGCAGCCGATTTAAGTTTACCCGAAAGACCTATGGCTACACCTTC. It encodes CASSRFKFTRKTYGYTF.

There are many counts of this clonotype. CDR3 loop: CASSFRPGGSPLHF. The CDR3 DNA reads as TGTGCCAGCAGTTTCCGACCCGGGGGTTCACCCCTCCACTTT. The chain has TRBV27 and TRBJ1-6; tentative D call: TRBD1 (5 bases). V was trimmed by 3 bases and J by 9 bases, leaving 12 bases between them. The germline V gene has CDR1 MNHEY and CDR2 SMNVEV (reference sequence). This CDR3 is 14 amino acids long.

This clonotype was picked up many times. The chain joins TRBV3-1 to TRBJ2-5, with unresolved D. This CDR3 spans 17 amino acids. Deletions cut 5 bases from V and 5 bases from J, with 24 bases between. The germline gives CDR1 LGHDT, CDR2 YNNKEL (reference sequence). The CDR3 region has the DNA TGTGCCAGCAGCATGCTTGTTCCCATTTCTTTCTCTGAGACCCAGTACTTC. Its translation is CASSMLVPISFSETQYF.

This clonotype has a single count. The chain employs TRBV20-1 and TRBJ2-5, with D hard to call. Deletions cut 1 base from V and 2 bases from J, with 14 bases between. The CDR3 consists of 15 residues. Germline V CDR1 and CDR2: DFQATT, SNEGSKA (reference sequence). The CDR3 sequence: CSARAWVGSQETQYF. The DNA of the CDR3 is TGCAGTGCTAGAGCTTGGGTCGGATCGCAAGAGACCCAGTACTTC.

This clonotype was detected only a few times. The gene calls are TRBV7-8 and TRBJ2-5; TRBD2 matches at 7 bases. The CDR3 is 14 amino acids. V lost 1 base to trimming and J lost 5 bases; unmatched junction nucleotides: 4. Germline V CDR1 and CDR2: SGHVS, FQNEAQ. CDR3 residues: CASSLVLAVETQYF. CDR3 DNA: TGTGCCAGCAGCTTAGTTCTAGCGGTGGAGACCCAGTACTTC.

V and J are TRBV5-1 and TRBJ2-2; D remains ambiguous. Germline V gene lookup returns CDR1 SGHRS and CDR2 YFSETQ. The CDR3 loop spans 15 amino acids. V lost 2 bases and J lost 6, with 14 bases in between. CDR3 sequence reads: CASSLSTLGSGELFF. The CDR3 nucleotides are TGCGCCAGCAGCTTATCCACTCTGGGGTCCGGGGAGCTGTTTTTT.

At least ten counts were recorded for this clonotype. J is TRBJ1-3 and V is TRBV7-2; D ambiguous. V shed 1 base and J shed 0 bases, with 7 bases lying between them. This CDR3 has 15 amino acids. Germline V lookup: CDR1 SGHTA, CDR2 FQGNSA. The CDR3 DNA reads as TGTGCCAGCAGCTTAGGCAAGAGCTCTGGAAACACCATATATTTT. This codes for CASSLGKSSGNTIYF.

This clonotype was observed at least ten times. This chain uses TRBV6-5 with TRBJ1-2; D unclear. V was clipped by 4 bases and J by 4 bases, with 22 bases between them. CDR3 length equals 17 residues. The germline V gene encodes CDR1 MNHEY and CDR2 SVGAGI. In nucleotides, the CDR3 is TGTGCCAGCAGTTTGATTGCCTCTATGCGAAAGACCTATGGCTACACCTTC. It is translated as CASSLIASMRKTYGYTF.

This clonotype was counted ten times or more. The chain links TRBV6-6 to TRBJ2-7; 7 positions agree with TRBD2. CDR3 length: 10 amino acids. Germline V lookup: CDR1 MNHNY, CDR2 SVGAGI (reference sequence). After removal of 10 bases from V and 4 bases from J, the junction contained 1 base not matched to a gene. CDR3 residues: CATGGYEQYF. As DNA, the CDR3 is TGTGCCACCGGGGGGTACGAGCAGTACTTC.

There are many counts of this clonotype. The gene calls are TRBV3-2 and TRBJ2-3; TRBD2 reflects the table's D call only, with no check against the DNA. TRBV3-2 is classified as a pseudogene. This CDR3 spans 12 amino acids. The CDR3 region is CASSRTSGAAYF. CDR3 DNA sequence: TGTGCCAGCAGTCGGACTAGCGGGGCCGCTTATTTT.

Concerning this clonotype itself: Possible read error: a much larger clone is one base away. The V and J genes are TRBV7-2 and TRBJ2-7, with TRBD2 as a possible D gene (6 bases). From germline, CDR1 is SGHTA and CDR2 FQGNSA. The CDR3 extends over 16 amino acids. Trimming shortened V by 6 bases and J by 2 bases, and 20 bases separated the two germline ends. The DNA of the CDR3 is TGTGCCAGCAGTACAAACCCCGGGGGTAGCCCCTACGAGCAGTACTTC. It yields the protein CASSTNPGGSPYEQYF.

As to this clonotype: A much larger clone differs by one base, so this may be a read error. The chain joins TRBV3-1 to TRBJ2-1; 8 positions agree with TRBD2. The CDR3 has 16 residues. The germline gives CDR1 LGHDT, CDR2 YNNKEL (reference sequence). V gave up 1 base and J gave up 2 bases; unmatched junction bases: 4. CDR3 nucleotides: TGTGCCAGCAGCCAAGGGCCAGCGGGAGCCTACAATGAGCAGTTCTTC. This sequence encodes CASSQGPAGAYNEQFF.

In its sample, this clonotype was seen once. Just one base apart from a much larger clone, this may be a read error. This rearrangement joins TRBV3-1 to TRBJ2-1; 7 positions agree with TRBD2. From germline, CDR1 is LGHDT and CDR2 YNNKEL (reference sequence). With 1 base clipped from V and 3 bases from J, the junction kept 12 bases outside the gene matches. The CDR3 has 18 amino acids. Here the CDR3 DNA reads TGTGCCAGCAGCCAAGTCGAACTCGACCGGGAGGACTACAATGAGCAGTTCTTC. It encodes CASSQVELDREDYNEQFF.